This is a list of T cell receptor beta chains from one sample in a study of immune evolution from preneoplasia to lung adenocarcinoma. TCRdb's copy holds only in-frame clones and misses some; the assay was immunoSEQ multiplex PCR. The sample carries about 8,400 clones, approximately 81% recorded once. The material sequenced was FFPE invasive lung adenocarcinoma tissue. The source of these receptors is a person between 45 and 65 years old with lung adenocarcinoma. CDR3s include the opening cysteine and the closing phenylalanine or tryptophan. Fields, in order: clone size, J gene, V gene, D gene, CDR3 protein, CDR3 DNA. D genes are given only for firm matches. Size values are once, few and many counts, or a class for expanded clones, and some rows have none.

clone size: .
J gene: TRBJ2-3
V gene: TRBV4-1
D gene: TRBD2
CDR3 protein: CASSDHSAGGARDTQYF
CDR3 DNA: TGCGCCAGCAGCGATCACTCGGCCGGGGGGGCAAGAGATACGCAGTATTTT

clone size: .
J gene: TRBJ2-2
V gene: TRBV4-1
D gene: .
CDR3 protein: CASSLLRGLNPTGELFF
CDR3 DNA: TGCGCCAGCAGCCTTCTAAGGGGCCTGAATCCCACCGGGGAGCTGTTTTTT

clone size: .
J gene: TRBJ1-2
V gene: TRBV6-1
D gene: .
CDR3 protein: CASREDGYTF
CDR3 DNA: TGTGCCAGCAGAGAGGATGGCTACACCTTC

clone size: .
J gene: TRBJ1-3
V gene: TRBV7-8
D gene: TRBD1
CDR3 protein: CASSARSTGPAGNTIYF
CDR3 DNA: TGTGCCAGCAGCGCCCGTTCGACAGGGCCGGCTGGAAACACCATATATTTT

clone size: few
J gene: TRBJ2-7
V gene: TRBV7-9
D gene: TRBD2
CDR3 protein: CASSLTLGLVSYEQYF
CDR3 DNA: TGTGCCAGCAGCCTAACCCTGGGACTAGTGTCCTACGAGCAGTACTTC

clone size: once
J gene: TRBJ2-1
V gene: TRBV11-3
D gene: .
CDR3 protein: CASSLVGIYNEQFF
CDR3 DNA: TGTGCCAGCAGCTTAGTCGGTATCTACAATGAGCAGTTCTTC

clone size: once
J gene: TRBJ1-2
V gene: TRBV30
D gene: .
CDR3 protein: CAWIPPEHYGYTF
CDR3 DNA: TGTGCCTGGATCCCCCCGGAGCACTATGGCTACACCTTC

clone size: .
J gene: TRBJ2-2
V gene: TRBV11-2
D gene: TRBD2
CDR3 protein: CASSLQLAGVTGKLFF
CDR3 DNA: TGTGCCAGCAGCTTACAACTAGCGGGAGTTACCGGGAAGCTGTTTTTT

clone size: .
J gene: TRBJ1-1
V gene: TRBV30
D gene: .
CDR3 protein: CAWSVGGKFFF
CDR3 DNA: TGTGCCTGGAGTGTGGGGGGAAAGTTTTTCTTT

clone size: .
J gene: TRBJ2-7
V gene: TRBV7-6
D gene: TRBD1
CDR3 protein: CASSFLPDRGQMYEQYF
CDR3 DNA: TGTGCCAGCAGCTTTCTACCGGACAGGGGGCAAATGTACGAGCAGTACTTC

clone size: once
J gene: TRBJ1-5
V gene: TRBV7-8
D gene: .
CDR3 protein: CASSLLGQPQHF
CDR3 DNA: TGTGCCAGCAGCTTATTGGGTCAGCCCCAGCATTTT